These 9 T cell receptor beta chains originate from one sample sequenced in a study of T cell responses to AZD1222 COVID-19 vaccine. Generated by immunoSEQ multiplex PCR, the TCRdb table keeps only in-frame clones and is missing some. Among about 85,000 clones, 80% to 90% were seen once, and the ten largest hold roughly 15%. Sample: peripheral blood, taken on day 0 of AZD1222 vaccination. These receptors were collected from an adult in good health.

The rearrangement links TRBV6-2 or TRBV6-3 to TRBJ2-3; 10 bases line up with TRBD2. Germline V lookup: CDR1 MNHEY, CDR2 SVGEGT. The V and J ends lost 5 bases and 1 base, in that order; junction bases with no gene match: 3. The CDR3 totals 15 residues. The DNA of the CDR3 is TGTGCCAGCAGTCCAGGACTAGCGGGCACAGATACGCAGTATTTT. It is translated as CASSPGLAGTDTQYF.

The chain uses TRBV3-1 (or the pseudogene TRBV3-2) and TRBJ1-4, with TRBD1 as a possible D gene (5 bases). V was trimmed by 1 base and J by 2 bases, leaving 8 bases between them. The CDR3 totals 15 residues. CDR1 is LGHDT and CDR2 is YNNKEL in the germline V gene (reference sequence). In DNA form, the CDR3 reads TGTGCCAGCAGCCAAGTTGGGGGGACTAATGAAAAACTGTTTTTT. It encodes CASSQVGGTNEKLFF.

The chain has TRBV9 and TRBJ1-2, with no clear D. CDR1 and CDR2 from the germline V gene are SGDLS and YYNGEE. The CDR3 loop spans 15 amino acids. Trimming cost V 4 bases and J 4 bases, with 17 bases left between them. The DNA for the CDR3 is TGTGCCAGCAGCAAAGACATGATGACCAGCTATGGCTACACCTTC. It is translated as CASSKDMMTSYGYTF.

This chain joins TRBV19 and TRBJ2-5; 12 bases are a match to TRBD2. V was pared by 4 bases and J by 1 base, with 4 bases of the junction left unmatched. This CDR3 has 16 amino acids. The germline gives CDR1 LNHDA, CDR2 SQIVND (reference sequence). CDR3: CASSRRTSGTQETQYF. As DNA, the CDR3 is TGTGCCAGTAGTAGACGGACTAGCGGGACCCAAGAGACCCAGTACTTC.

The chain employs TRBV14 and TRBJ2-2, with 7 bases identical to TRBD1. The germline V gene has CDR1 SGHDN and CDR2 FVKESK. J lost 6 bases, V lost 3 bases, and 1 base had no gene match. This CDR3 is 13 amino acids long. CDR3 bases: TGTGCCAGCAGCCACCAGGGGGCCGGGGAGCTGTTTTTT. This encodes CASSHQGAGELFF. The full variable domain, completed using reference TRBV14 and TRBJ2-2, is EAGVTQFPSHSVIEKGQTVTLRCDPISGHDNLYWYRRVMGKEIKFLLHFVKESKQDESGMPNNRFLAERTGGTYSTLKVQPAELEDSGVYFCASSHQGAGELFFGEGSRLTVL.

The chain couples TRBV28 to TRBJ1-5; D not resolved. The CDR3 loop spans 19 amino acids. V lost 3 bases and J 1 base, leaving 22 bases between the germline ends. Germline V lookup: CDR1 MDHEN, CDR2 SYDVKM. CDR3 sequence (DNA): TGTGCCAGCAGTTTTGGGCTTTTTAGGCGGGGTGCAAGCAATCAGCCCCAGCATTTT. Its translation is CASSFGLFRRGASNQPQHF.

This clone was counted between two and nine times. The V gene is TRBV29-1, the J gene TRBJ2-5; TRBD2 aligns across 14 bases. This CDR3 has 17 amino acids. Germline V lookup: CDR1 SQVTM, CDR2 ANQGSEA. After removal of 4 bases from V and 5 bases from J, the junction contained 12 bases not matched to a gene. As DNA, the CDR3 is TGCAGCGTTGCTCTTCGACTAGCGGGAGGGCCGGGTGAGACCCAGTACTTC. Its protein is CSVALRLAGGPGETQYF.

The V gene is TRBV7-8, the J gene TRBJ1-1; no clear D gene. The CDR3 runs to 16 residues. The V gene lost 4 bases and the J gene lost 4 bases, with 19 bases spanning the gap. The germline CDR1 and CDR2 sequences are SGHVS and FQNEAQ. The CDR3 nucleotides read TGTGCCAGCAGCTCCCTAAGTCCGGGGATGGGCACTGAAGCTTTCTTT. Protein: CASSSLSPGMGTEAFF.

The rearrangement joins TRBV27 to TRBJ1-1; no reliable D call. V lost 5 bases and J lost 1, with 8 bases in between. CDR1 MNHEY and CDR2 SMNVEV come from the germline V gene (reference sequence). The CDR3 totals 13 residues. CDR3 region: CASSLKPNTEAFF. In DNA form, the CDR3 reads TGTGCCAGCAGTCTGAAACCGAACACTGAAGCTTTCTTT.